The next 4 T cell receptor beta chains were all read from a single sample in a study of blood T cell repertoires in COVID-19. Sequencing was performed with immunoSEQ multiplex PCR; in TCRdb, only in-frame clones are kept and a portion is missing. The sample has approximately 260,000 clones; around 89% are singletons. The sequencing input was peripheral blood. Every receptor here comes from a woman in her sixties with COVID-19, enrolled during active disease.

Here the CDR3 DNA reads TGCAGTCCCAGGGTCCCAGAGACCCAGTACTTC. This encodes CSPRVPETQYF. V gene TRBV20-1 combines with J gene TRBJ2-5; TRBD1 might be the D (5 bases). The CDR3 sequence is 11 residues long. V dropped 8 bases and J dropped 4 bases, with 11 bases sitting between them. In germline, CDR1 is DFQATT, CDR2 SNEGSKA (reference sequence).

This rearrangement joins TRBV15 to TRBJ1-2, with 8 nucleotides matching TRBD1. The CDR3 is 12 amino acids. CDR1 is LNHNV, CDR2 YYDKDF, per germline (reference sequence). V gave up 3 bases and J gave up 13 bases; unmatched junction bases: 7. The CDR3 region is CATSRAGQAATF. The CDR3 bases are TGTGCCACCAGCAGGGCGGGACAGGCCGCCACCTTC.

The chain links TRBV7-2 to TRBJ2-7; 8 nucleotides agree with TRBD2. The germline gives CDR1 SGHTA, CDR2 FQGNSA. Trimming took 1 base from V and 3 from J; bases not matched to a gene: 5. This CDR3 has 15 residues. DNA for the CDR3: TGTGCCAGCAGCTTAGGCGGGGGGCCTCTCTACGAGCAGTACTTC. This sequence encodes CASSLGGGPLYEQYF.

V and J are TRBV18 and TRBJ2-2, with 10 positions matching TRBD1. V trimming: 3 bases; J trimming: 5 bases; junction bases outside the gene matches: 6. Germline V gene data show CDR1 as KGHSH and CDR2 as LQKENI. The CDR3 extends over 16 amino acids. This CDR3 reads CASSPIRDRGTGELFF. The DNA for the CDR3 is TGTGCCAGCTCACCCATTCGGGACAGGGGAACCGGGGAGCTGTTTTTT.